These 3 T cell receptor beta chains came from one sample sequenced in a study of Ad26.COV2.S vaccination and SARS-CoV-2 variants. The method was immunoSEQ multiplex PCR; TCRdb's version includes in-frame clones alone and lacks a portion of them. Altogether around 86,000 clones are present, approximately 77% being singletons, with the ten largest covering 15% to 20%. This specimen was peripheral blood, taken after recovery from COVID-19. The receptors originated from a human donor who had recovered from COVID-19.

The chain recombines TRBV6-5 with TRBJ2-7; possible D gene TRBD1, 5 bases. The CDR3 totals 14 residues. V was cut by 5 bases and J by 2 bases, with 13 bases left in between. Germline CDR1 is MNHEY and CDR2 is SVGAGI. The CDR3 DNA sequence: TGTGCCAGCAGTCGCCGACAGAGTACCTACGAGCAGTACTTC. It specifies CASSRRQSTYEQYF.

The chain links TRBV29-1 to TRBJ1-2, with D perhaps TRBD1 (5 bases). The germline gives CDR1 SQVTM, CDR2 ANQGSEA. V was pared by 3 bases and J by 3 bases, with 11 bases between. The CDR3 totals 13 residues. DNA for the CDR3: TGCAGCGTTGACGTTGGCAGGGACTATGGCTACACCTTC. Its translation: CSVDVGRDYGYTF.

The sample holds a few counts of this clone. The rearrangement links TRBV5-4 to TRBJ1-2, with D perhaps TRBD1 (6 bases). The germline CDR1 and CDR2 sequences are SGHNT and YYREEE (reference sequence). The germline V and J ends were trimmed by 2 bases and 4 bases, with 9 bases remaining between them. CDR3 length: 13 residues. CDR3 region: CASSFGRGYGYTF. For the CDR3, the DNA is TGTGCCAGCAGCTTCGGCAGGGGCTATGGCTACACCTTC.